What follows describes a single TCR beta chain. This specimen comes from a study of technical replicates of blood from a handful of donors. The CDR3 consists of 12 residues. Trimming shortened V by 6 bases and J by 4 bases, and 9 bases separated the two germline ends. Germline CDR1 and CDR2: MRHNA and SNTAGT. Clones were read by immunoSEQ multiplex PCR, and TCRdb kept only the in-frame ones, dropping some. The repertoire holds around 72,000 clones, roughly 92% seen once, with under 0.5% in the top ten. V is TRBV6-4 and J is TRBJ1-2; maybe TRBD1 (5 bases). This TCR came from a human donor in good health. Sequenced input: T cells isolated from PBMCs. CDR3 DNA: TGTGCCAGCAGGGACACAGCCTATGGCTACACCTTC. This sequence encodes CASRDTAYGYTF.